This TCR beta chain was identified during a study of OX40 agonist ivuxolimab in advanced cancers. Looking at the study overall: Two cutaneous melanoma patients and one hepatocellular carcinoma patient, three in all, had partial responses.

Measured with immunoSEQ multiplex PCR; TCRdb has only the in-frame clones, and not every one. The sample yields about 79,000 clones, over 70% seen once. This CDR3 comprises 15 residues. J was trimmed by 2 bases and V by 2 bases; bases with no gene match: 2. Germline V gene lookup returns CDR1 MNHEY and CDR2 SVGAGI. This clonotype was sampled from an adult with an advanced solid tumor such as melanoma, head and neck, liver or kidney cancer. The chain employs TRBV6-5 and TRBJ1-1; 10 bases are a match to TRBD1. The specimen comprised CD4+ or CD8+ T cells sorted from blood, sampled in a trial of the OX40 agonist ivuxolimab. The CDR3 nucleotides read TGTGCCAGCAGTTACAGGACAGGGGGAAACACTGAAGCTTTCTTT. Translated, it gives CASSYRTGGNTEAFF.